A single sample gave rise to the 9 T cell receptor beta chains below, sequenced in a study of blood T cell repertoires in COVID-19. Assay used: immunoSEQ multiplex PCR; TCRdb lists only in-frame clones, some missing. The sample lists some 190,000 clones; about 80% were seen once. The sequenced sample consisted of peripheral blood. The receptors shown here come from a woman older than 75 with COVID-19, enrolled during active disease.

The chain employs TRBV10-2 and TRBJ1-4; D is possibly TRBD1 (6 bases). The CDR3 covers 16 residues. Trimming stripped 0 bases from V and 10 bases from J, with 18 bases between. The germline V gene encodes CDR1 WSHSY and CDR2 SAAADI. The DNA of the CDR3 is TGCGCCAGCAGTGAGTCGGGGGCCGGCCAAGGGGGAAAACTGTTTTTT. Translating gives CASSESGAGQGGKLFF.

V is TRBV5-8 and J is TRBJ1-4; a weak D match, TRBD1 (5 bases). Trimming removed 4 bases at V and 3 bases at J, with 13 bases between. Germline CDR1 reads SGHTS; CDR2 reads YDEGEE. CDR3 length equals 15 residues. The CDR3 sequence: CASSLEGLSNEKLFF. CDR3 in DNA: TGTGCCAGCAGCCTGGAGGGGCTTTCTAATGAAAAACTGTTTTTT. Together with reference TRBV5-8 and TRBJ1-4, the CDR3 gives the full variable domain: EAGVTQSPTHLIKTRGQQATLRCSPISGHTSVYWYQQALGLGLQFLLWYDEGEERNRGNFPPRFSGRQFPNYSSELNVNALELEDSALYLCASSLEGLSNEKLFFGSGTQLSVL.

This clone was observed at least ten times. The sample carries other DNA sequences with the same CDR3. This chain links TRBV7-3 with TRBJ2-7; 10 bases are shared with TRBD1. V dropped 5 bases and J dropped 7; count of bases not matched to a gene: 8. In germline, CDR1 is SGHTA, CDR2 FQGTGA. This CDR3 spans 14 amino acids. The CDR3, as DNA: TGTGCCAGCAGCCCGGGGACAGGGGCCGTAGAGCAGTACTTC. Translated: CASSPGTGAVEQYF.

The V and J genes are TRBV2 and TRBJ2-1; D unclear. Germline assignment: CDR1 SNHLY and CDR2 FYNNEI. The CDR3 totals 13 residues. The ends were cut back, 4 bases at V and 3 bases at J, with 7 bases in the middle. The CDR3 bases are TGTGCCAGCAGTGGGCTAGTCTACAATGAGCAGTTCTTC. Protein product: CASSGLVYNEQFF. The full variable domain, rest sourced from reference TRBV2 and TRBJ2-1, is EPEVTQTPSHQVTQMGQEVILRCVPISNHLYFYWYRQILGQKVEFLVSFYNNEISEKSEIFDDQFSVERPDGSNFTLKIRSTKLEDSAMYFCASSGLVYNEQFFGPGTRLTVL.

This clone came up once. The chain combines TRBV6-5 with TRBJ2-7; 10 bases align to TRBD1. The CDR3 runs to 14 residues. Looked up from germline, CDR1 is MNHEY and CDR2 is SVGAGI. Trimming cost V 6 bases and J 4 bases; bases outside gene matches: 6. The CDR3 region has the DNA TGTGCCAGCAGCCCGACAGGGGGCCCTTACGAGCAGTACTTC. This encodes CASSPTGGPYEQYF.

The rearrangement links TRBV6-1 to TRBJ1-5; D is uncertain. With 1 base removed from V and 7 bases from J, the gap between germline ends came to 8 bases. Germline V lookup: CDR1 MNHNS, CDR2 SASEGT. The CDR3 consists of 13 residues. CDR3 amino acids: CASSEVGRQPQHF. The CDR3 nucleotides are TGTGCCAGCAGTGAAGTAGGGAGACAGCCCCAGCATTTT.

The V gene is TRBV2, the J gene TRBJ1-2, with D maybe TRBD1 (6 bases). CDR3 size: 13 residues. The V and J ends lost 6 bases and 2 bases respectively, with 10 bases between them. Germline V gene data show CDR1 as SNHLY and CDR2 as FYNNEI. The CDR3 coding sequence is TGTGCCAGCAGGACGGACAGAAACTATGGCTACACCTTC. Translated, it gives CASRTDRNYGYTF.

The J gene is TRBJ1-3, the V gene TRBV6-2 or TRBV6-3; 10 bases agree with TRBD1. Trimming took 2 bases from V and 0 from J; bases not matched to a gene: 1. This CDR3 comprises 16 residues. CDR1 is MNHEY, CDR2 SVGEGT, per germline. The CDR3 region has the DNA TGTGCCAGCAGTTACGGGACAGGGGACTCTGGAAACACCATATATTTT. Amino acids: CASSYGTGDSGNTIYF.

This clone was picked up many times. The chain carries TRBV7-6 and TRBJ1-1, with D unclear. This CDR3 is 15 amino acids long. CDR1 is SGHVS and CDR2 is FNYEAQ in the germline V gene. With 1 base removed from V and 0 bases from J, the gap between germline ends came to 9 bases. The CDR3: CASSLVAGVNTEAFF. The DNA of the CDR3 is TGTGCCAGCAGCTTAGTAGCCGGGGTGAACACTGAAGCTTTCTTT.